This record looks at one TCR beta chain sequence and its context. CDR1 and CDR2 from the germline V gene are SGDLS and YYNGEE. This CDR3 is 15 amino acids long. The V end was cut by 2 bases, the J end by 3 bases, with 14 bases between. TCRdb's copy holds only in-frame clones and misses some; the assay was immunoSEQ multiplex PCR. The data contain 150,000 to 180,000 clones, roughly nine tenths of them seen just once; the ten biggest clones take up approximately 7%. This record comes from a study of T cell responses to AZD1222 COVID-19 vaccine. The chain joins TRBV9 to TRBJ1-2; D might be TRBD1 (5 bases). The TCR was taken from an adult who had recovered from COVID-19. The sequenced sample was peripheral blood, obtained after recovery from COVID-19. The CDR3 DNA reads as TGTGCCAGCAGCGTTGCCGGGACTCAGGACTATGGCTACACCTTC. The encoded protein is CASSVAGTQDYGYTF.